This T cell receptor beta chain comes out of a study of T-cell reconstitution after alpha-beta-depleted transplantation in children. Whole-study results and caveats: Two months or so post-transplant, alpha-beta T cells reportedly derived from several hundred expanded graft clones. Newly made T cells mostly supplied T-cell counts and diversity one year after transplant.

A library of TCRbeta sequences, prepared with unique molecular identifiers, was generated. TCRdb processed the PCR reads anew with MiXCR; each CDR3 protein has one entry. The repertoire holds over 400,000 distinct CDR3 sequences, with over 40% as singletons. To note about this clonotype: Its antigen is unknown.

This CDR3 spans 14 amino acids. Between the trimmed V and J ends, which lost 6 bases and 8 bases, there was a span of 18 bases. Germline loops: CDR1 SGHRS, CDR2 YFSETQ. The gene calls are TRBV5-1 and TRBJ2-1, with D possibly called TRBD1 or TRBD2 (5 bases each). The TCR was taken from a girl aged 2 to 10 with aplastic anemia, due to receive a stem cell transplant. The specimen comprised PBMCs, sampled before TCRalphabeta/CD19-depleted stem cell transplant. In DNA form, the CDR3 reads TGCGCCAGCAACTTAAGGAGAGGGGATGATGAGCAGTTCTTC. Translation: CASNLRRGDDEQFF.